Sequencing of this T cell receptor (beta chain) was carried out in a study of blood T cell repertoires in COVID-19. Study as a whole: There were acute and convalescent COVID-19 samples, and they came from the United States, Italy and Spain. PBMCs, B-cell-depleted T cells, or T cells provided the cDNA or gDNA that made up the material.

This CDR3 comprises 13 residues. In the authors' methods: How many nucleated cells were present was estimated from reference gene primer amplification. Clones were read by immunoSEQ multiplex PCR, and TCRdb kept only the in-frame ones, dropping some. That table supplies the V and J calls and clone size; D and trimming were determined from the DNA. The repertoire holds fewer than 350,000 clones, with 81% as singletons. The sample consisted of peripheral blood. This receptor was obtained from a woman aged 55-75 years with active or convalescent COVID-19. The rearrangement uses TRBV1 and TRBJ2-7; the table assigns TRBD2, which was not confirmed against the DNA. TRBV1 is flagged as a pseudogene. In nucleotides, the CDR3 is TGCACCAGCAGCCGCCAAGCCCTAAACGAGCAGTACTTC. It encodes CTSSRQALNEQYF.